This T cell receptor beta chain was identified in a study of response to subunit inactivated influenza vaccine (dated by TCRdb to the late 2010s). Regarding the study in general: The study used deep quantitative T cell receptor repertoire profiling to track responses to a trivalent subunit inactivated influenza vaccine. Overall results and qualifications from the work: According to the authors, only a limited number of new T cells may be recruited by each seasonal influenza vaccination.

Receptors were amplified or captured by RT-PCR. Instrument on record: Illumina HiSeq 2500. TCRdb reanalyzed the raw reads on its own, using fastp at Q25 for trimming and MiXCR for clone calling, and kept in-frame beta chains. Each entry is one CDR3 protein sequence, shown with its most common DNA and genes. This sample holds about half a million distinct CDR3 sequences; approximately 24% were observed only once. The ten largest clones take up 1.9% of the sample. This clonotype has ten or more counts. The antigen this receptor binds is unknown. No per-base quality is available; no much larger clone lies one base away. CDR1 DFQATT and CDR2 SNEGSKA are derived from the germline V gene (reference sequence). V and J lose 1 base and 0 bases, and a span of 7 bases separates them. The CDR3 spans 14 residues, from the cysteine through the phenylalanine. Kept here is only the CDR3 DNA, which spans 42 bases and is read in frame from base 1.

The chain joins TRBV20-1 to TRBJ1-3, with the identity of the D gene unclear. This TCR came from a man aged 50-60 years who received an inactivated influenza vaccine. Donor details come from another sample of the same person, matched by shared clones. Sample: CD4+ T cells sorted from PBMCs, taken more than 4 days after vaccination. Read as DNA, the sequence is TGCAGTGCTAGAGCCGCCAGCTCTGGAAACACCATATATTTT. Protein translation: CSARAASSGNTIYF.